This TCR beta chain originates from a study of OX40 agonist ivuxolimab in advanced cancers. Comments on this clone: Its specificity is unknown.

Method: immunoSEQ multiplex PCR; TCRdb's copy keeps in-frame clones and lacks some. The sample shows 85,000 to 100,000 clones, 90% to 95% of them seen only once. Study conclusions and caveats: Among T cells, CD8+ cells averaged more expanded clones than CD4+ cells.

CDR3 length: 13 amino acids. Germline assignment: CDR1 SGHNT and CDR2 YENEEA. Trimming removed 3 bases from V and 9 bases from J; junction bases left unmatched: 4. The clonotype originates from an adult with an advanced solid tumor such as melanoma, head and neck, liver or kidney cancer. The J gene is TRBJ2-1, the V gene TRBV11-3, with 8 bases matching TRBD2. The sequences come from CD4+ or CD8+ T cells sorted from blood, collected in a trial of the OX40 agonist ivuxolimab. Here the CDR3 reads CASSFLTSGEQFF. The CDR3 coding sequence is TGTGCCAGCAGCTTCCTCACTAGCGGTGAGCAGTTCTTC. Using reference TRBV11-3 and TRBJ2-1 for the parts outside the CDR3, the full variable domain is EAGVVQSPRYKIIEKKQPVAFWCNPISGHNTLYWYLQNLGQGPELLIRYENEEAVDDSQLPKDRFSAERLKGVDSTLKIQPAELGDSAVYLCASSFLTSGEQFFGPGTRLTVL.